The rows below give T cell receptor beta chains drawn from one sample of a study of T cells after posttransplantation cyclophosphamide. Generated by immunoSEQ multiplex PCR, the TCRdb table keeps only in-frame clones and is missing some. The sample holds around 6,000 clones, roughly 98% seen once. Sequenced input: memory CD4+ T cells sorted from PBMCs. The receptors come from a man in his forties in good health, CMV-negative, and a related stem cell transplant donor. Both conserved end residues are part of each CDR3. D genes are given only for firm matches.

d_gene	v_gene	j_gene	len	CDR3aa	CDR3nt
TRBD1	TRBV30	TRBJ2-7	14	CAWSARGTDYEQYF	TGTGCCTGGAGCGCCAGAGGGACAGACTACGAGCAGTACTTC
-	TRBV11-2	TRBJ2-2	16	CASSLVGGVNTGELFF	TGTGCCAGCAGCTTAGTTGGCGGAGTGAACACCGGGGAGCTGTTTTTT
-	TRBV6-6	TRBJ2-7	14	CASSYPSGTDEQYF	TGTGCCAGCAGTTACCCATCAGGTACCGACGAGCAGTACTTC
TRBD2	TRBV19	TRBJ2-3	14	CASRDWGGTDTQYF	TGTGCCAGCCGGGATTGGGGGGGTACAGATACGCAGTATTTT
TRBD2	TRBV15	TRBJ2-1	15	CATSRRTSRGNEQFF	TGTGCCACCAGCAGACGGACTAGCAGGGGCAATGAGCAGTTCTTC
TRBD1	TRBV6-5	TRBJ1-1	16	CASSYSRTGRDTEAFF	TGTGCCAGCAGTTACTCGAGGACAGGGAGGGACACTGAAGCTTTCTTT
-	TRBV19	TRBJ1-2	14	CASSMDSWNYGYTF	TGTGCCAGTAGTATGGACTCTTGGAACTATGGCTACACCTTC
-	TRBV7-9	TRBJ1-4	15	CASSENAGGNEKLFF	TGTGCCAGCAGCGAAAACGCGGGTGGTAATGAAAAACTGTTTTTT
-	TRBV19	TRBJ2-7	13	CASSSRRQYEQYF	TGTGCCAGTAGTAGCCGACGACAGTACGAGCAGTACTTC
TRBD1	TRBV28	TRBJ1-4	21	CASSPTWTGRLEGATNEKLFF	TGTGCCAGCAGTCCGACGTGGACAGGTCGCTTGGAGGGGGCAACTAATGAAAAACTGTTTTTT
-	TRBV2	TRBJ2-5	13	CASSLDPGETQYF	TGTGCCAGCAGTCTAGACCCGGGAGAGACCCAGTACTTC
-	TRBV6-6	TRBJ2-5	15	CASSFGGRGQETQYF	TGTGCCAGCAGTTTTGGGGGGAGAGGGCAAGAGACCCAGTACTTC